One T cell receptor (beta chain) is described in this entry. In the original analysis: For nucleated cells, counts were estimated from reference gene primer amplification. Assay used: immunoSEQ multiplex PCR; TCRdb lists only in-frame clones, some missing. The DNA gave D and trimming, while V, J and clone size come from that table. The sample has tens of thousands of clones; approximately 80% are singletons. The record originates from a study of blood T cell repertoires in COVID-19. The overall study: There were acute and convalescent COVID-19 samples, and they came from the United States, Italy and Spain. PBMCs, B-cell-depleted T cells, or T cells provided the cDNA or gDNA that made up the material.

Germline loops: CDR1 SQVTM, CDR2 ANQGSEA. The CDR3 is 13 amino acids. The V and J ends lost 6 bases and 4 bases, in that order; junction bases with no gene match: 8. Seattle patient enrollment occurred during active infection, with longitudinal follow-up thereafter. Input material: peripheral blood. The TCR sequence derives from a man aged 45 to 65 with COVID-19, enrolled during active disease. V usage is TRBV29-1 and J usage is TRBJ2-7; 8 bases fit TRBD1. The CDR3 DNA reads as TGCAGCGTATTGTCCCGACAGGGGTACGAGCAGTACTTC. Translating it yields CSVLSRQGYEQYF.